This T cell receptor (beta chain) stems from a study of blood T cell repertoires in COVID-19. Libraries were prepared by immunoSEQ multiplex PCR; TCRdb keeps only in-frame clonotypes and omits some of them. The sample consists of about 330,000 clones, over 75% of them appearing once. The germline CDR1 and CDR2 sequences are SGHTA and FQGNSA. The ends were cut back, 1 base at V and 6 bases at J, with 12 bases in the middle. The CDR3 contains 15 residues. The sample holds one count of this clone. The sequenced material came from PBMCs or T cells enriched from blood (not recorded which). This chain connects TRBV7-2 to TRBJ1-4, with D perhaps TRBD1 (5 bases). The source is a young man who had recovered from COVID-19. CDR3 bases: TGTGCCAGCAGCTTAGTTTCAGGGCCGGATGAAAAACTGTTTTTT. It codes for CASSLVSGPDEKLFF.